This paragraph covers one TCR beta chain sequence. Its antigen target is currently unknown. No clone much larger than this one lies a single base away; base qualities are absent. The data derive from a study of cytomegalovirus exposure and HLA in healthy donors (dated by TCRdb to 2016 to 2017). With respect to the entire study: An earlier analysis of roughly 570 of the donors reported about 280 Gb of sequence data and 117 million unique TCR beta sequences obtained from around 190 million T cells. Roughly 300 gigabases of sequencing data and 78 million or so unique TCR sequences were included in an early release covering around 600 HLA-typed donors. Of the 300 to 450 genotyped donors, approximately 82% fell in the genetic ancestry cluster associated with self-reported Caucasian donors. The study aimed to test whether cataloging public T cell receptors could reveal signatures of past pathogen exposure. The study used immunosequencing to profile the T cell repertoires of some 600 subjects and linked those repertoires to cytomegalovirus serostatus. In addition to the first cohort of roughly 670 subjects, a separate validation cohort of some 120 different subjects was used. To predict cytomegalovirus infection status, the study combined high-throughput TCR immunosequencing, statistical association of individual TCRs with disease status, and machine learning. A later analysis re-examined previously published TCR beta repertoires from 610 or so donors and added high-resolution HLA genotyping to investigate patterns of TCR occurrence. Rather than using new phenotypic data, the later analysis identified candidate immune exposures from TCR beta sequences and from how often those sequences occurred across donors. In an earlier analysis of over 550 of the donors, high-throughput TCR beta sequencing was used to judge whether each TCR beta V gene segment behaved as functional or pseudogenic. Donor age, sex, ethnicity and CMV serostatus were compiled together with the repertoire data. A later genetic analysis took genome-wide SNP genotypes for about three fifths of the 666 donors and used that subset as a discovery cohort. All discovery cohort repertoires had been generated on a single sequencing platform. HLA typing covered class I and class II loci at four-digit resolution. The number of donors typed differed by locus, with roughly 629-640 for A, B, C, DRB1 and DQB1, over 500 for DQA1, 600 to 610 for DPA1, and roughly 450 for DPB1. Roughly 5 DR-DQ haplotypes were handled as single units for association and clustering, since linkage in the cohort was strong. On average, about 200,000 unique TCR beta nucleotide sequences were sequenced per donor among 398 genotyped donors of the cohort, with about 19% of those sequences being non-productive. Broader findings and caveats from the paper: A later analysis reported that several top co-occurrence clusters appeared linked to parvovirus B19, influenza, CMV and Epstein-Barr virus. According to a later analysis, most CMV-associated TCR beta chains appeared to be HLA-restricted, and the HLA associations seemed to be driven largely by CMV exposure. In a later analysis, the rate of TCR association differed among HLA loci, with DRB1 alleles having the most associated TCRs and HLA-C alleles having the fewest. Across donors, most TCR sequences were observed very rarely, whereas some public TCRs were present in many individuals. This cohort had only TCR beta chains sequenced, and the lack of alpha or paired-chain data limited which features could be detected. Because the 87-base-pair reads could not distinguish some IMGT-functional V segments, including TRBV6-2 and TRBV6-3, those segments were excluded. In a later analysis, some 17,000 TCR beta sequences were associated with specific HLA alleles at a false discovery rate of 0.05. In a later genetic analysis, fewer N-insertions in productive TCRs were reported among donors in an Asian-associated ancestry cluster than the roughly 670-donor mean. In an earlier analysis of some 640 of the donors, most TCR beta V segments were observed in productive rearrangements about 90% or about 30% of the time, broadly matching IMGT annotations. A later genetic analysis associated a missense DCLRE1C variant with V-gene and J-gene trimming of TCR beta chains, and an independent cohort replicated the association. In vitro tests confirmed that a few of the cytomegalovirus-associated TCR beta chains recognize cytomegalovirus antigens. Linkage disequilibrium might explain the correlated functional status among segregating V segments, but an unknown experimental factor could not be excluded. A later analysis found that HLA-associated TCR beta chains were more clonally expanded and had lower generation probabilities than equally common non-associated chains. It was suggested by the authors that the approach could potentially be generalized to other disease states and immunological phenotypes. Because HLA typing was missing for some donors at each locus, association tests included only the typed subset. When HLA alleles, especially DR and DQ, strongly co-occurred, TCR associations were difficult to assign to individual alleles. Cytomegalovirus status was reported to be diagnosed by the classifier with high specificity and sensitivity in both the original and validation cohorts. A further reported finding was that TCR beta sequences accurately predicted the HLA-A and HLA-B alleles for most subjects in the first cohort. Presence/absence analyses assumed roughly uniform sequencing depth across donors, an assumption that may not hold. A cluster of highly shared sequence variants was judged likely to represent a technical artifact of the sequencing pipeline. The only immune exposure information available for the cohort was CMV serostatus. Fewer than 20 rarely observed V segments, including chromosome 9 orphons, were excluded from the earlier analysis of some 590 of the donors because counts were too low. In the study, approximately 160 TCR beta chains were listed as associated with cytomegalovirus.

Library generation was performed with the immunoSEQ multiplex PCR assay. For the multiplex PCR, a mixture combining 60 forward primers for TCR Vbeta segments and 13 reverse primers for TCR Jbeta segments was used. Amplification of the CDR3 region of rearranged TCR beta genes was performed with a multiplex PCR assay on genomic DNA. On the Illumina HiSeq System, the amplified TCR beta libraries were sequenced as 87-base-pair reads. In the authors' own workflow: A later analysis counted around 72 million unique TCR beta chains across the roughly 700 repertoires, and roughly 9.9 million of these chains were shared by at least two donors. Raw reads were error-corrected and collapsed into unique sequences with a nearest-neighbor algorithm that merged closely related sequences to remove PCR and sequencing errors. CDR3 sequences were aligned to IMGT reference sequences to assign V, D and J gene segments. For a sequence to be retained, a match of at least six nucleotides to both a V gene segment and a J gene segment was required. A rearrangement was called productive if the CDR3 had no stop codons and remained in frame with V and J, and every other rearrangement was called non-productive. CDR3 was defined by IMGT convention, running from the second conserved V-encoded cysteine to the conserved J-encoded phenylalanine. Sequences without an unambiguous match to a single V gene segment were excluded from the earlier analysis of a few hundred of the donors. An earlier analysis of fewer than 750 of the donors classified V segments as functional when productive rearrangements were above 56.7% and as segregating when the standard deviation between donors was above 5%. A statistical classification framework was built for diagnosing cytomegalovirus status from the catalog of TCR beta chain sequences. V and J gene assignment, in a later analysis, came from comparing TCR nucleotide sequences with IMGT/GENE-DB human TR gene sequences. A later analysis assigned CDR3 sequences and most-parsimonious VDJ recombination scenarios with the TCRdist pipeline. In a later analysis, each TCR beta chain was defined by its CDR3 amino acid sequence together with its V-gene family, and reads without a unique V-gene family were excluded. As a way to deal with suspected cross-contamination and a sequencing artifact, a later analysis dropped roughly 600 nucleotide sequences that were highly shared and had low generation probability. In a later analysis, a clonal expansion index was calculated for each public chain from normalized within-repertoire ranks of inferred template counts. In a later analysis, generation probabilities were computed using a VDJ recombination model fitted to out-of-frame rearrangements, and the results were checked against IGoR. Hypergeometric tests were used in a later analysis to score TCR-TCR, TCR-HLA and TCR-CMV co-occurrence, with a repertoire-size bias correction applied to the TCR pairs. In a later analysis, false discovery rates were estimated by permuting HLA or CMV assignments 20 times. A later analysis grouped co-occurring TCRs with DBSCAN, adding TCRdist sequence similarity when clustering within HLA-allele-positive subsets. Repertoires with fewer than 30,000 or more than 120,000 public chains, plus five repertoires with anomalous nucleotide sharing, were excluded from co-occurrence clustering. Drawn from immuneACCESS, this table holds only the in-frame rearrangements with V and J called that TCRdb kept. Clones are partly lost; checked studies trace under half to an unresolved V gene and leave the rest unexplained. The V and J calls and clone size come from that table; D and trimming were worked out from the DNA. This sample is represented by about 160,000 clones; about 80% of them were singletons. Around 4.5% of the sample goes to the ten largest clones.

CDR1 LNHDA and CDR2 SQIVND are derived from the germline V gene (reference sequence). The CDR3 holds 12 amino acids from the cysteine to the phenylalanine. The CDR3 DNA has 36 bases and is translated from base 1. Cut back by 7 bases and 1 base, the V and J ends lie 7 bases apart. In total, more than 500 healthy bone marrow donors made up the cohort. Cohort members were all nominally healthy when sampled, although unrecorded immune exposures were likely present. The donor tested CMV seronegative, placing the donor among the 350 to 400 seronegative members of the cohort. A peripheral blood sample was collected from each donor, and TCR beta sequencing was performed on peripheral blood mononuclear cells. The Qiagen DNeasy Blood Extraction Kit was used to extract genomic DNA from the blood cell samples.

The material sequenced was PBMCs. This sequence was found in a man aged 25-45 years in good health and CMV-seronegative. The V gene is TRBV19 and the J gene is TRBJ1-1; the D gene cannot be named for sure. Read as DNA, the sequence is TGTGCCAGTAACATAGCGAACACTGAAGCTTTCTTT. Its product reads: CASNIANTEAFF.